This TCR beta chain was profiled in a study of CD8 T cells in ankylosing spondylitis. Study conclusions and caveats: The clones that were linked to disease were reported to be significantly enriched in matched synovial fluid samples from ankylosing spondylitis patients. Several of the motif variants were reported before in synovial fluid and blood from reactive arthritis. There was a TCR beta motif, made of fewer than 10 highly homologous variants, that appeared characteristic of ankylosing spondylitis blood.

Of note for this clonotype: Its antigen is unidentified.

Libraries for TCR beta were made by quantitative 5'-RACE with molecular barcodes. TCRdb processed the 5' RACE reads anew with MiXCR; each CDR3 protein has one entry. The sample gives 700,000 or so distinct CDR3 sequences, around a fifth of which show up once; around 20% is in the top ten. This CDR3 comprises 17 residues. Germline CDR1 MNHEY, CDR2 SVGEGT. The V gene end was trimmed by 7 bases and the J gene end by 5 bases; junction bases not matched to a gene: 12. The material sequenced was blood, either unsorted or a sorted T cell fraction (not recorded which). The chain combines TRBV6-2 or TRBV6-3 with TRBJ2-7; TRBD2 matches at 15 bases. The receptor's source is a male donor with ankylosing spondylitis. In nucleotides, the CDR3 is TGTGCCAGCACTCTCATCGGACTAGCGGGAGGGCCCGACGAGCAGTACTTC. Its protein product is CASTLIGLAGGPDEQYF.